A single sample is the source of the 31 T cell receptor beta chains below, sequenced in a study of T cell responses to AZD1222 COVID-19 vaccine. Measured with immunoSEQ multiplex PCR; TCRdb has only the in-frame clones, and not every one. The sample includes fewer than 150,000 clones, approximately 85% seen only once; the top ten take 5% to 7%. The starting material was peripheral blood, obtained 28 days after the second AZD1222 dose. These receptors came from an adult who received the AZD1222 COVID-19 vaccine.

This chain uses TRBV5-4 with TRBJ1-2; D is possibly TRBD1 (6 bases). There are 13 residues in the CDR3. CDR1 and CDR2 from the germline V gene are SGHNT and YYREEE (reference sequence). V gave up 3 bases and J gave up 6 bases, with 12 bases separating them. CDR3 coding DNA: TGTGCCAGCAGCTGGAACAGGGACAATGGCTACACCTTC. Its translation is CASSWNRDNGYTF. Full variable domain (missing parts from reference TRBV5-4 and TRBJ1-2): ETGVTQSPTHLIKTRGQQVTLRCSSQSGHNTVSWYQQALGQGPQFIFQYYREEENGRGNFPPRFSGLQFPNYSSELNVNALELDDSALYLCASSWNRDNGYTFGSGTRLTVV.

The chain uses TRBV30 and TRBJ2-3, with 9 positions matching TRBD2. This CDR3 spans 14 amino acids. The V gene end was trimmed by 4 bases and the J gene end by 4 bases; junction bases not matched to a gene: 6. Looked up from germline, CDR1 is GTSNPN and CDR2 is SVGIG (reference sequence). The CDR3 DNA follows: TGTGCCTGGATTATGAGCGGGGGGCCAGATACGCAGTATTTT. It specifies CAWIMSGGPDTQYF. Based on the CDR3 plus reference TRBV30 and TRBJ2-3, the full variable domain is SQTIHQWPATLVQPVGSPLSLECTVEGTSNPNLYWYRQAAGRGLQLLFYSVGIGQISSEVPQNLSASRPQDRQFILSSKKLLLSDSGFYLCAWIMSGGPDTQYFGPGTRLTVL.

V and J are TRBV3-1 (or the pseudogene TRBV3-2) and TRBJ2-5; TRBD2 aligns across 8 bases. The germline CDR1 and CDR2 sequences are LGHDT and YNNKEL (reference sequence). V lost 0 bases, J lost 8 bases, and 5 bases stayed unmatched. The CDR3 loop spans 14 amino acids. CDR3 DNA sequence: TGTGCCAGCAGCCAAGAAGGTACTAGCGGCACCCAGTACTTC. This codes for CASSQEGTSGTQYF.

V is TRBV24-1 and J is TRBJ2-1; D is perhaps TRBD2 (5 bases). Germline V lookup: CDR1 KGHDR, CDR2 SFDVKD. V was trimmed by 3 bases and J by 2 bases, leaving 7 bases between them. The length of the CDR3 is 14 residues. The CDR3 spells CATSDPGTYNEQFF. The CDR3 region has the DNA TGTGCCACCAGTGATCCCGGGACCTACAATGAGCAGTTCTTC.

The V call is TRBV3-1 (or the pseudogene TRBV3-2), the J call TRBJ2-5, with unresolved D. The CDR3 consists of 16 residues. Germline V gives CDR1 LGHDT, CDR2 YNNKEL (reference sequence). V was cut by 10 bases and J by 5 bases, with 26 bases left in between. In nucleotides, the CDR3 is TGTGCCACCCCCCCAGTCCGGCCTAGAGGAATTGAGACCCAGTACTTC. Translating it yields CATPPVRPRGIETQYF.

V usage is TRBV6-6 and J usage is TRBJ2-7; 8 positions agree with TRBD1. Looked up from germline, CDR1 is MNHNY and CDR2 is SVGAGI (reference sequence). This CDR3 contains 14 residues. V lost 6 bases, J lost 1 base, and 5 bases stayed unmatched. CDR3 in amino acids: CASSPRQGSYEQYF. The CDR3 DNA is TGTGCCAGCAGCCCCCGACAGGGGTCCTACGAGCAGTACTTC.

J is TRBJ1-1 and V is TRBV19; D unclear. The CDR3 contains 13 residues. Germline CDR1 reads LNHDA; CDR2 reads SQIVND (reference sequence). V dropped 7 bases and J dropped 0 bases, with 9 bases sitting between them. The CDR3 loop is CASTWALNTEAFF. In DNA form, the CDR3 reads TGTGCCAGTACTTGGGCCCTGAACACTGAAGCTTTCTTT.

The V call is TRBV18, the J call TRBJ1-5, with D perhaps TRBD1 (5 bases). From germline, CDR1 is KGHSH and CDR2 LQKENI. The CDR3 length is 16 residues. V was clipped by 2 bases and J by 3 bases, with 14 bases between them. The CDR3 region has the DNA TGTGCCAGCTCACCAGAAATGGCGGGGCCCAATCAGCCCCAGCATTTT. It is translated as CASSPEMAGPNQPQHF.

The chain combines TRBV18 with TRBJ1-5; D not certain. The CDR3 loop spans 14 amino acids. Germline lookup yields CDR1 KGHSH and CDR2 LQKENI. Between the trimmed V and J ends, which lost 1 base and 5 bases, there was a span of 9 bases. In DNA, the CDR3 is TGTGCCAGCTCACCACGTCCATTTTATCAGCCCCAGCATTTT. Translating gives CASSPRPFYQPQHF.

This chain connects TRBV23-1 to TRBJ2-7; 7 bases are shared with TRBD2. TRBV23-1 is sorted into the ORF group, with uncertain function. With V trimmed by 0 bases and J by 6 bases, 11 bases remained unmatched. This CDR3 has 16 amino acids. The CDR3, as DNA: TGCGCCAGCAGTCAATCGGGGGGGAAACTCGATACCGAGCAGTACTTC. It yields the protein CASSQSGGKLDTEQYF.

The chain is built from TRBV6-5 and TRBJ1-2; D possibly corresponds to TRBD1 (5 bases). V lost 7 bases and J lost 6, with 21 bases in between. CDR3 size: 15 residues. Germline CDR1 is MNHEY and CDR2 is SVGAGI. The CDR3 DNA is TGTGCCAGCACCCGAACAGGAGTGGGGAAGGATGGCTACACCTTC. It encodes CASTRTGVGKDGYTF.

This clone was observed a single time. This sequence joins TRBV29-1 and TRBJ1-2; TRBD1 matches 10 bases. Germline lookup yields CDR1 SQVTM and CDR2 ANQGSEA. With 4 bases clipped from V and 0 bases from J, the junction kept 8 bases outside the gene matches. The CDR3 has 16 amino acids. The CDR3 loop is CSVATPGQGTNYGYTF. DNA for the CDR3: TGCAGCGTTGCGACACCGGGACAGGGGACTAACTATGGCTACACCTTC. The entire variable domain, with the rest obtained from reference TRBV29-1 and TRBJ1-2, is as follows: SAVISQKPSRDICQRGTSLTIQCQVDSQVTMMFWYRQQPGQSLTLIATANQGSEATYESGFVIDKFPISRPNLTFSTLTVSNMSPEDSSIYLCSVATPGQGTNYGYTFGSGTRLTVV.

The chain is built from TRBV5-1 and TRBJ1-4, with D tentatively TRBD1 (6 bases). The CDR3 covers 14 residues. Germline V gives CDR1 SGHRS, CDR2 YFSETQ. V was trimmed by 1 base and J by 8 bases, leaving 12 bases between them. The CDR3, as DNA: TGCGCCAGCAGCTTGAGCCCCGGACAGGAAAAACTGTTTTTT. Protein product: CASSLSPGQEKLFF.

The CDR3 loop reads CASSFKTGQRAYEQYF. CDR3 in DNA: TGCGCCAGCAGCTTTAAAACCGGACAGCGCGCCTACGAGCAGTACTTC. The chain combines TRBV5-1 with TRBJ2-7; weak D call: TRBD1 (6 bases). The CDR3 has 16 amino acids. Trimming removed 2 bases at V and 2 bases at J, with 17 bases between. Germline V CDR1 and CDR2: SGHRS, YFSETQ.

J is TRBJ1-3 and V is TRBV7-8, with D unclear. V was clipped by 8 bases and J by 0 bases, with 20 bases between them. The CDR3 extends over 17 amino acids. CDR1 and CDR2 (germline): SGHVS, FQNEAQ. As DNA, the CDR3 is TGTGCCAGCTCCTTCCGAGGCGGGCCGACCTCTGGAAACACCATATATTTT. This sequence encodes CASSFRGGPTSGNTIYF.

V gene TRBV5-4 combines with J gene TRBJ1-3; D is possibly TRBD1 (5 bases). Trimming took 1 base from V and 2 from J, leaving 7 bases between them. Germline lookup yields CDR1 SGHNT and CDR2 YYREEE (reference sequence). This CDR3 has 14 residues. CDR3 coding DNA: TGTGCCAGCAGCTTGTGGGGGACTGGAAACACCATATATTTT. This encodes CASSLWGTGNTIYF.

The chain recombines TRBV21-1 with TRBJ1-2; TRBD1, the table's D call, lacks a check against the DNA. TRBV21-1 is reported as a pseudogene. The CDR3 totals 13 residues. This chain's CDR3 is CASIPGQGSGYTF. For the CDR3, the DNA is TGTGCCAGCATCCCGGGACAGGGGTCCGGCTACACCTTC.

This clone came up a few times. This chain connects TRBV2 to TRBJ1-5; 9 positions match TRBD1. Germline trimming cut 7 bases from V and 3 bases from J; bases unmatched to any gene: 7. CDR3 length equals 15 residues. Germline-derived CDR1 and CDR2 are SNHLY and FYNNEI. DNA for the CDR3: TGTGCCAGCACCTCGGGACAGGGTAACAATCAGCCCCAGCATTTT. The encoded protein is CASTSGQGNNQPQHF.

V gene TRBV6-6 combines with J gene TRBJ2-5; unclear D gene. There are 14 residues in the CDR3. V was shortened by 0 bases and J by 1 base, with 6 bases between the two germline ends. Germline V gene data show CDR1 as MNHNY and CDR2 as SVGAGI (reference sequence). In DNA form, the CDR3 reads TGTGCCAGCAGTTACTCCTTCCCCCAAGAGACCCAGTACTTC. Amino acid sequence: CASSYSFPQETQYF.

This clone is a singleton in its sample. The chain combines TRBV9 with TRBJ1-5; D unclear. This CDR3 is built from 15 residues. Germline CDR1 and CDR2: SGDLS and YYNGEE. V lost 0 bases and J lost 0, with 7 bases in between. The CDR3 loop reads CASSVVGDSNQPQHF. In DNA form, the CDR3 reads TGTGCCAGCAGCGTAGTTGGGGATAGCAATCAGCCCCAGCATTTT. The full variable domain, in which reference TRBV9 and TRBJ1-5 provide the parts outside the CDR3, is DSGVTQTPKHLITATGQRVTLRCSPRSGDLSVYWYQQSLDQGLQFLIQYYNGEERAKGNILERFSAQQFPDLHSELNLSSLELGDSALYFCASSVVGDSNQPQHFGDGTRLSIL.

J is TRBJ2-2 and V is TRBV5-4, with 9 bases identical to TRBD1. The germline V gene has CDR1 SGHNT and CDR2 YYREEE (reference sequence). The CDR3 covers 15 residues. V shed 5 bases and J 1 base; nucleotides not matched to a gene: 3. The CDR3 region has the DNA TGTGCCAGCAGATGGGACAGGGAGAACACCGGGGAGCTGTTTTTT. It codes for CASRWDRENTGELFF.

This chain joins TRBV5-1 and TRBJ1-2; unclear D gene. The CDR3 has 14 residues. The V gene lost 3 bases and the J gene lost 0 bases, with 9 bases spanning the gap. Germline V gives CDR1 SGHRS, CDR2 YFSETQ. Written as DNA, the CDR3 is TGCGCCAGCAGCTCGCGGGGAACTAACTATGGCTACACCTTC. This codes for CASSSRGTNYGYTF.

The genes are TRBV13 and TRBJ2-5; D possibly corresponds to TRBD1 (7 bases). V lost 5 bases, J lost 1 base, and 11 bases lay in between. This CDR3 has 14 residues. Germline V gene sequence: CDR1 PRHDT, CDR2 FYEKMQ (reference sequence). The CDR3, as DNA: TGTGCCAGCAGCGGAGGGACAGTCCAAGAGACCCAGTACTTC. Protein sequence: CASSGGTVQETQYF.

DNA of the CDR3: TGTGCCAGCAGTAGGCCGGCAACCCAGAACACTGAAGCTTTCTTT. This codes for CASSRPATQNTEAFF. The chain recombines TRBV6-5 with TRBJ1-1; no clear D gene. The CDR3 length is 15 residues. V lost 5 bases, J lost 1 base, and 14 bases lay in between. Germline V CDR1 and CDR2: MNHEY, SVGAGI.

The rearrangement links TRBV2 to TRBJ2-3, with 9 bases identical to TRBD2. The CDR3 extends over 14 amino acids. Germline-derived CDR1 and CDR2 are SNHLY and FYNNEI. V lost 6 bases and J lost 8; bases outside the gene matches: 9. The CDR3 reads CASSPGLAEGTQYF. DNA for the CDR3: TGTGCCAGCAGCCCGGGACTAGCTGAGGGTACGCAGTATTTT.

As regards this clone: Other DNA variants within this sample encode the same CDR3. The gene calls are TRBV28 and TRBJ1-1; TRBD1 agrees at 7 bases. The V segment lost 5 bases and the J segment 0 bases; nucleotides outside the gene matches: 3. The germline gives CDR1 MDHEN, CDR2 SYDVKM. This CDR3 is 14 amino acids long. The CDR3 DNA reads TGTGCCAGCAGTCCCGGGACAGTGAACACTGAAGCTTTCTTT. This sequence encodes CASSPGTVNTEAFF.

V gene TRBV5-1 combines with J gene TRBJ2-7; 11 nucleotides line up with TRBD1. The CDR3 extends over 14 amino acids. Germline loops: CDR1 SGHRS, CDR2 YFSETQ. V lost 6 bases to trimming and J lost 2 bases; unmatched junction nucleotides: 4. The CDR3 region has the DNA TGCGCCAGCAACCCGGACAGGGGGCCCTACGAGCAGTACTTC. Its protein product is CASNPDRGPYEQYF.

The genes are TRBV25-1 and TRBJ2-2, with no clear D. Trimming took off 5 bases at V and 5 bases at J, with 9 bases between the two ends. The CDR3 has 13 amino acids. The germline V gene has CDR1 MGHDK and CDR2 SYGVNS. CDR3 coding DNA: TGTGCCAGCAGTCGAGCCGGAACCGGGGAGCTGTTTTTT. It codes for CASSRAGTGELFF.

The chain has TRBV6-5 and TRBJ1-2; D remains unclear. The germline CDR1 and CDR2 sequences are MNHEY and SVGAGI. The CDR3 is made up of 14 amino acids. The germline V and J ends were trimmed by 6 bases and 4 bases, with 15 bases remaining between them. This CDR3 reads CASRTLPGSYGYTF. CDR3 DNA sequence: TGTGCCAGCAGAACCCTTCCGGGAAGCTATGGCTACACCTTC.

The chain carries TRBV7-2 and TRBJ1-2; possible D gene TRBD1, 5 bases. Looked up from germline, CDR1 is SGHTA and CDR2 is FQGNSA. The CDR3 spans 16 residues. V dropped 5 bases and J dropped 1 base, with 17 bases sitting between them. The CDR3 sequence: CASSLYYGGGNYGYTF. The CDR3 DNA follows: TGTGCCAGCAGCCTCTATTATGGGGGGGGTAACTATGGCTACACCTTC.

In its sample, this clone was seen a few times. The J gene is TRBJ1-2, the V gene TRBV14, with 7 bases lining up with TRBD1. This CDR3 comprises 15 residues. The V and J ends lost 2 bases and 6 bases, in that order; junction bases with no gene match: 9. Germline V gene lookup returns CDR1 SGHDN and CDR2 FVKESK. The CDR3 loop reads CASSQLDFGTDGYTF. In DNA, the CDR3 is TGTGCCAGCAGCCAACTAGACTTCGGGACAGATGGCTACACCTTC.